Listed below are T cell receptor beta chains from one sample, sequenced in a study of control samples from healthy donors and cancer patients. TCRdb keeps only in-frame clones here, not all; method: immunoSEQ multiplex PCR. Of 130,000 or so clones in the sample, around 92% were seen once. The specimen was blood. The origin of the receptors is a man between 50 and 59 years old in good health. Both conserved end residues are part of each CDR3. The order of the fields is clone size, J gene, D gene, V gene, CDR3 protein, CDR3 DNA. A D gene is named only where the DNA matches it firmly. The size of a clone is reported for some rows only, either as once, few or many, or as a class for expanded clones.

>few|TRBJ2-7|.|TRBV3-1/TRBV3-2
CASSQAPEGSYEQYF
TGTGCCAGCAGCCAAGCGCCTGAGGGAAGTTACGAGCAGTACTTC
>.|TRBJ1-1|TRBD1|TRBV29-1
CSVEESGGYTEAFF
TGCAGCGTTGAAGAGTCAGGGGGGTACACTGAAGCTTTCTTT
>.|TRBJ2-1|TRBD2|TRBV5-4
CASSSRTSGARDEQFF
TGTGCCAGCAGTTCCAGAACTAGCGGGGCCCGGGATGAGCAGTTCTTC
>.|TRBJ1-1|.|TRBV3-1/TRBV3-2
CASSQGAGVGTEAFF
TGTGCCAGCAGCCAAGGGGCAGGGGTTGGGACTGAAGCTTTCTTT
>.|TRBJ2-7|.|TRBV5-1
CASSLGQAAYEQYF
TGCGCCAGCAGCTTGGGCCAGGCCGCCTACGAGCAGTACTTC
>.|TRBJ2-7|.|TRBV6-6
CASSFDSYEQYF
TGTGCCAGCAGCTTCGACAGCTACGAGCAGTACTTC
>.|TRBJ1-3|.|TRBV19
CASSFQDHSGNTIYF
TGTGCCAGTAGTTTCCAGGACCACTCTGGAAACACCATATATTTT
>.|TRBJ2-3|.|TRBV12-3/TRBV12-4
CASSHRVRDTQYF
TGTGCCAGCAGCCACAGGGTACGCGATACGCAGTATTTT
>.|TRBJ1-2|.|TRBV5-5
CASSLQGSPNYGYTF
TGTGCCAGCAGCCTCCAGGGGTCTCCTAACTATGGCTACACCTTC
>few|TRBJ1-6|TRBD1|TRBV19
CASTGAYGSPLHF
TGTGCCAGCACAGGGGCGTACGGTTCACCCCTCCACTTT
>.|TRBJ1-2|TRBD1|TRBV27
CASSLLPGQGAVIVYTF
TGTGCCAGCAGTTTATTGCCGGGACAGGGGGCCGTTATCGTCTACACCTTC
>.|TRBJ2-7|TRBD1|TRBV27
CASSEPGQGDLYEQYF
TGTGCCAGCAGTGAACCGGGACAGGGTGATCTCTACGAGCAGTACTTC
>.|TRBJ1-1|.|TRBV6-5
CASSLESWNTEAFF
TGTGCCAGCAGCCTAGAATCATGGAACACTGAAGCTTTCTTT
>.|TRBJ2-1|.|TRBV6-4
CASSEGGYNEQFF
TGTGCCAGCAGTGAGGGCGGTTACAATGAGCAGTTCTTC
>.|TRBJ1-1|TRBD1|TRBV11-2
CASSSGTGDTEAFF
TGTGCCAGCAGCTCCGGGACAGGGGACACTGAAGCTTTCTTT
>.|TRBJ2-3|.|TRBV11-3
CASSLMIADTQYF
TGTGCCAGCAGCTTAATGATAGCAGATACGCAGTATTTT
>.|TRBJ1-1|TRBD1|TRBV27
CASSTSRTGVNTEAFF
TGTGCCAGCAGTACGTCCCGTACAGGGGTGAACACTGAAGCTTTCTTT
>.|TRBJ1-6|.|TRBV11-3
CASSLAGADSPLHF
TGTGCCAGCAGCTTAGCGGGGGCGGATTCACCCCTCCACTTT
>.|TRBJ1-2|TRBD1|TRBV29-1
CSVGGMTGFSYGYTF
TGCAGCGTTGGAGGGATGACAGGGTTTAGCTATGGCTACACCTTC
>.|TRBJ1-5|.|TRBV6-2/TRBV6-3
CASSLEGYSNQPQHF
TGTGCCAGCAGTCTTGAAGGGTACAGCAATCAGCCCCAGCATTTT
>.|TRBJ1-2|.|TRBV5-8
CASSPTANYGYTF
TGTGCCAGCAGCCCTACGGCGAACTATGGCTACACCTTC
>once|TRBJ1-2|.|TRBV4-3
CASSQDHAGLNYGYTF
TGCGCCAGCAGCCAAGATCATGCAGGGCTTAACTATGGCTACACCTTC
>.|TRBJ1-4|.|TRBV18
CASSPRGEKLFF
TGTGCCAGCTCACCTCGTGGGGAAAAACTGTTTTTT
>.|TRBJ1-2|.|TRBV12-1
CASSLRDIGGYGYTF
TGTGCCAGCAGCCTTCGGGACATAGGGGGATATGGCTACACCTTC
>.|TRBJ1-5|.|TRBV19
CASSISRRQPQHF
TGTGCCAGTAGTATAAGTCGCAGGCAGCCCCAGCATTTT
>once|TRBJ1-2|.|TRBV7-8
CASSLDQGYYGYTF
TGTGCCAGCAGCTTAGATCAGGGTTACTATGGCTACACCTTC
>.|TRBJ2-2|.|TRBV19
CASSIPYSGELFF
TGTGCCAGTAGTATACCTTATTCCGGGGAGCTGTTTTTT
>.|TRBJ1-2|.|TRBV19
CASSIVRANYGYTF
TGTGCCAGTAGTATAGTCAGGGCCAACTATGGCTACACCTTC
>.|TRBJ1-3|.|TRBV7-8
CASSLAEGSGNTIYF
TGTGCCAGCAGCTTAGCCGAGGGCAGTGGAAACACCATATATTTT
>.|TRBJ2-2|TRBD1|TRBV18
CASSRQGNTGELFF
TGTGCCAGCTCACGACAGGGGAACACCGGGGAGCTGTTTTTT
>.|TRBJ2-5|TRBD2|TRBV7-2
CASSPGLAKETQYF
TGTGCCAGCAGCCCTGGACTAGCGAAGGAGACCCAGTACTTC
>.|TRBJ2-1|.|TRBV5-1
CASSLGQPEQFF
TGCGCCAGCAGCTTGGGGCAGCCCGAGCAGTTCTTC
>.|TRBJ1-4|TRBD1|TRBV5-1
CASSLVGTGVNEKLFF
TGCGCCAGCAGCTTGGTAGGGACAGGGGTTAATGAAAAACTGTTTTTT
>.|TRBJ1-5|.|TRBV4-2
CASSQGGSQPQHF
TGTGCCAGCAGCCAAGGAGGGTCTCAGCCCCAGCATTTT
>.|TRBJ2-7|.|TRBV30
CAWSVGQGAYEQYF
TGTGCCTGGAGTGTGGGTCAGGGAGCCTACGAGCAGTACTTC
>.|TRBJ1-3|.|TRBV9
CASSVRDGRSSGNTIYF
TGTGCCAGCAGCGTTCGGGACGGTAGAAGCTCTGGAAACACCATATATTTT
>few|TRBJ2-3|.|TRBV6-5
CASSYVGPTDTQYF
TGTGCCAGCAGTTATGTTGGGCCCACAGATACGCAGTATTTT
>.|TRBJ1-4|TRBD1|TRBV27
CASTAGTGTQKLFF
TGTGCCAGCACCGCCGGGACAGGGACGCAAAAACTGTTTTTT
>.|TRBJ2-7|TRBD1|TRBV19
CASSMGGQGYEQYF
TGTGCCAGTAGTATGGGGGGACAGGGCTACGAGCAGTACTTC
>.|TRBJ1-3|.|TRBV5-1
CASSYNGGTGNTIYF
TGCGCCAGCAGCTACAATGGGGGGACTGGAAACACCATATATTTT
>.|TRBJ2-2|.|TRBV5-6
CASSLAGHFGGELFF
TGTGCCAGCAGCTTGGCGGGGCACTTCGGCGGGGAGCTGTTTTTT
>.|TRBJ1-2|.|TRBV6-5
CASSYGPRWGYTF
TGTGCCAGCAGTTACGGTCCCCGTTGGGGCTACACCTTC
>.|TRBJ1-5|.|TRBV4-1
CASSQDTGPPQPQHF
TGCGCCAGCAGCCAAGATACCGGACCACCCCAGCCCCAGCATTTT
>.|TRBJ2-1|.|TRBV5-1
CASSLDATRINEQFF
TGCGCCAGCAGCTTGGACGCGACTAGAATCAATGAGCAGTTCTTC
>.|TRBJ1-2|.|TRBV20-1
CSAKDYGYTF
TGCAGTGCTAAGGACTATGGCTACACCTTC
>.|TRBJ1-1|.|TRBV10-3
CAISGDGPGPFF
TGTGCCATCAGCGGGGACGGGCCCGGTCCTTTCTTT
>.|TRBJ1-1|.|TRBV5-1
CASSLTGPQNTEAFF
TGCGCCAGCAGCTTGACGGGACCCCAGAACACTGAAGCTTTCTTT
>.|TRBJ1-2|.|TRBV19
CASSMARSAGRQTYGYTF
TGTGCCAGTAGTATGGCGAGGTCGGCAGGGAGACAAACGTATGGCTACACCTTC